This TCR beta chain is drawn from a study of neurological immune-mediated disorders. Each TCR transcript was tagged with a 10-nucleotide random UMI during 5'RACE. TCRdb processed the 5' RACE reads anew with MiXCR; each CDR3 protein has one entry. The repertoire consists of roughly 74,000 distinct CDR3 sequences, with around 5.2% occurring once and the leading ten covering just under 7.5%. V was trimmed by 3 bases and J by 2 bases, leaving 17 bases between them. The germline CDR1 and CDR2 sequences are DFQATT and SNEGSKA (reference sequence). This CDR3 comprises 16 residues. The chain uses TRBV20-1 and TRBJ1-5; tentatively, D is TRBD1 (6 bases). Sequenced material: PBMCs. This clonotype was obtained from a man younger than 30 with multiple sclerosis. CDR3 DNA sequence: TGCAGTGCTAGGACTTCCAGGGGAGTAGGCAATCAGCCCCAGCATTTT. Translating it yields CSARTSRGVGNQPQHF.